These T cell receptor beta chains were read from a single sample in a study of T cells in Graves' hyperthyroidism and ophthalmopathy. TCRdb fed the multiplex PCR reads into MiXCR, producing one record per CDR3 protein. Here the sample spans hundreds of thousands of distinct CDR3 sequences, just over 45% being singletons. Material: peripheral blood or thyroid tissue (not recorded which). The receptors derive from a woman aged 18-30 years with Graves' hyperthyroidism. Both conserved end residues are trimmed from each CDR3. The listing skips clone size in some rows; elsewhere it reads once, few, many or a size class.

j_call v_call clone_size cdr3_aa
TRBJ1-6 TRBV15 many ATSREGGGNSPLH
TRBJ1-6 TRBV10-3 many AIKGQENNSPLH
TRBJ2-7 TRBV20-1 few SATPGLVYEQY
TRBJ1-2 TRBV29-1 . SVDKRDGYT
TRBJ2-3 TRBV10-2 many ASSASTDTQY
TRBJ2-5 TRBV7-9 . ASSLVSLVRETQY
TRBJ1-2 TRBV7-9 many ASSPGGGYGYT
TRBJ2-5 TRBV7-9 . ASSLNPASGKETQY
TRBJ1-5 TRBV24-1 few ATSDASGQGGNQPQH
TRBJ1-1 TRBV7-9 . ASSYPFGNTEAF
TRBJ1-2 TRBV9 many ASSGPGQGDYGYT
TRBJ1-2 TRBV5-1 . ASTAGAPNYGYT
TRBJ2-2 TRBV11-2 . ASSPTAGPGELF
TRBJ1-1 TRBV7-9 many ASSLTQVHTEAF
TRBJ1-1 TRBV7-9 many ASSLAEAF
TRBJ2-2 TRBV5-4 . ASSLEAGRRLTGELF
TRBJ2-7 TRBV10-2 many ASRRDRLSEQY
TRBJ2-7 TRBV2 . ASARYLAAEQY
TRBJ2-5 TRBV7-8 once ASSPQSRGKETQY
TRBJ2-6 TRBV24-1 many ATSEARDSGANVLT
TRBJ1-1 TRBV25-1 many ASSEGQPLGDRATEAF
TRBJ1-1 TRBV7-9 . ASRARVVTTEAF
TRBJ2-7 TRBV20-1 . SASSSSGRGYEQY
TRBJ1-3 TRBV7-9 . ASSSSTGEGAGNTIY
TRBJ1-4 TRBV2 few ASREDRG
TRBJ2-7 TRBV7-8 . ASSFPDRDEQY
TRBJ2-7 TRBV9 . ASSPGQLRGEQY
TRBJ1-4 TRBV29-1 many SLVGTDEKLF
TRBJ2-5 TRBV14 . ASSQDRSETGRRKETQY
TRBJ2-7 TRBV20-1 . SAQTSGRSYEQY
TRBJ1-4 TRBV29-1 many SALNEKLF
TRBJ2-2 TRBV20-1 . SAPIAGGMAGELF
TRBJ2-7 TRBV24-1 many ATIQGDYEQY
TRBJ1-6 TRBV7-9 . ASSQGLPPTPLH
TRBJ2-7 TRBV24-1 once ATSWDSIGEQY
TRBJ1-4 TRBV7-9 . ASSLRGSRSTNEKLF
TRBJ2-7 TRBV10-1 . ASSIQTQREQY
TRBJ1-2 TRBV5-1 many ASSLEGAGYT
TRBJ2-2 TRBV19 many ASKGGRVTGELF
TRBJ1-2 TRBV7-9 . ASSRTGAESYGYT
TRBJ1-1 TRBV10-3 many AISEDINTEAF
TRBJ1-4 TRBV7-8 . ASSLGGSREKLF